This passage covers 3 T cell receptor beta chains from one sample sequenced in a study of T cell repertoires in cytomegalovirus infection. TCRdb reprocessed the reads with MiXCR, giving one entry per CDR3 protein. This sample yields hundreds of thousands of distinct CDR3 sequences, of which less than 40% are seen a single time; around 2.8% belongs to the top ten. Material: PBMCs. The receptor set was obtained from a human donor in good health (CMV status not recorded). Some clones in this sample may be carry-over from other donors' samples.

This clonotype has more than one count but fewer than ten. This chain links TRBV20-1 with TRBJ1-6; 10 positions agree with TRBD1. CDR3 length equals 16 residues. J gave up 9 bases and V 5 bases, and 13 bases lay outside the gene matches. Germline V gene data show CDR1 as DFQATT and CDR2 as SNEGSKA (reference sequence). The chain's CDR3 is CSAAVRQGARGSPLHF. In DNA form, the CDR3 reads TGCAGTGCTGCCGTCAGACAGGGGGCGCGTGGTTCACCCCTCCACTTT.

This clonotype turned up a few times. This chain connects TRBV7-9 to TRBJ1-1; 9 bases are a match to TRBD1. Germline V gene sequence: CDR1 SEHNR, CDR2 FQNEAQ (reference sequence). This CDR3 comprises 15 residues. Germline trimming cut 5 bases from V and 3 bases from J; bases unmatched to any gene: 7. CDR3 coding DNA: TGTGCCAGCAGCGATCCTGGGACAGGGTACACTGAAGCTTTCTTT. This encodes CASSDPGTGYTEAFF.

Many counts were recorded for this clonotype. V usage is TRBV7-6 and J usage is TRBJ2-3; unclear D gene. The CDR3 has 12 residues. V was shortened by 2 bases and J by 4 bases, with 4 bases between the two germline ends. Germline CDR1 SGHVS, CDR2 FNYEAQ. This CDR3 reads CASSLKADTQYF. The CDR3 DNA follows: TGTGCCAGCAGCTTAAAAGCAGATACGCAGTATTTT.